This T cell receptor beta chain was recorded in a study of blood T cell repertoires in COVID-19. Trimming at V came to 1 base and at J to 6 bases, leaving 6 bases not matched to a gene. This CDR3 has 15 residues. Germline assignment: CDR1 MNHNY and CDR2 SVGAGI (reference sequence). The authors' processing: It was from reference gene primer amplification that nucleated cell counts were estimated. Measured with immunoSEQ multiplex PCR; TCRdb has only the in-frame clones, and not every one. V, J and clone size are those of that table, while D and trimming were read from the DNA. The sample carries 150,000 to 200,000 clones, about four fifths recorded once.

The source of this sequence is a human donor with acute or convalescent COVID-19. The donor label of this sample is uncertain. The sequencing input was peripheral blood. V is TRBV6-6 and J is TRBJ2-7, with 10 bases aligning to TRBD1. The CDR3 DNA reads as TGTGCCAGCAGTTACTTGGGACAGGGGAACGCCGAGCAGTACTTC. This gives the protein CASSYLGQGNAEQYF.